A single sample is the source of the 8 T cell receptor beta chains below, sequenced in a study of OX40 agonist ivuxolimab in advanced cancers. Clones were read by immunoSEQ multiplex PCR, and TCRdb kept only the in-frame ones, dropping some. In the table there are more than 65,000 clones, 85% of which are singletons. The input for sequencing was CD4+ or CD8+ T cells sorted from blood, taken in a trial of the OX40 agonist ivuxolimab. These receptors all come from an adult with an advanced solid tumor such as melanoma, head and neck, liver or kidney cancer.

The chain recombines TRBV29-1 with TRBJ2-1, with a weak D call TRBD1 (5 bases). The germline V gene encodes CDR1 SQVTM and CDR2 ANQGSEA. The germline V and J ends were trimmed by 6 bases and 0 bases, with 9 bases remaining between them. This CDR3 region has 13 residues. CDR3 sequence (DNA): TGCAGCGTCCAGGGTGTCTCCTACAATGAGCAGTTCTTC. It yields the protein CSVQGVSYNEQFF.

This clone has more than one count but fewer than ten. CDR3 nucleotides: TGTGCCACCAGCAGGCTACTGGACACTGAAGCTTTCTTT. Amino acids: CATSRLLDTEAFF. V and J are TRBV15 and TRBJ1-1; D is undetermined. V was shortened by 3 bases and J by 3 bases, with 8 bases between the two germline ends. The germline V gene encodes CDR1 LNHNV and CDR2 YYDKDF (reference sequence). The CDR3 consists of 13 residues.

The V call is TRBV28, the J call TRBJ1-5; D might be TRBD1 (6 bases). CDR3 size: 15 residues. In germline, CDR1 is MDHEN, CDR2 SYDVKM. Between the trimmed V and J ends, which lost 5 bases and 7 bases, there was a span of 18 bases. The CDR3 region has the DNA TGTGCCAGCAGTCCAGACTTGGGGGGCTGGCAGCCCCAGCATTTT. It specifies CASSPDLGGWQPQHF.

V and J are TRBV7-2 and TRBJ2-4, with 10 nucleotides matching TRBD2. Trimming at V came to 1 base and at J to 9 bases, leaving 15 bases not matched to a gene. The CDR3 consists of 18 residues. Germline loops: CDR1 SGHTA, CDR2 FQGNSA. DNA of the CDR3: TGTGCCAGCAGCTTAGACCCCGTAAAGCGGGGGGGTCCGGGCATTCAGTACTTC. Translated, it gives CASSLDPVKRGGPGIQYF.

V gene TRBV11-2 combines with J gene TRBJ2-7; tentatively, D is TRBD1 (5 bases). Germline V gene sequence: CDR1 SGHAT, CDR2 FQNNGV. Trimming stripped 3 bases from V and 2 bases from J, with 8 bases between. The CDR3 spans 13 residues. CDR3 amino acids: CASSFARAYEQYF. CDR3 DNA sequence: TGTGCCAGCAGCTTCGCCAGGGCCTACGAGCAGTACTTC.

Here the CDR3 DNA reads TGCGCCAGCAGCGGTGGGCTTAGCGGGAGGCAAGAGACCCAGTACTTC. Amino acid sequence: CASSGGLSGRQETQYF. V is TRBV5-1 and J is TRBJ2-5; 10 positions agree with TRBD2. Per germline, CDR1 SGHRS and CDR2 YFSETQ. The junction had 8 bases not matched to a gene; V was cut back by 4 bases and J by 2 bases. This CDR3 has 16 residues.

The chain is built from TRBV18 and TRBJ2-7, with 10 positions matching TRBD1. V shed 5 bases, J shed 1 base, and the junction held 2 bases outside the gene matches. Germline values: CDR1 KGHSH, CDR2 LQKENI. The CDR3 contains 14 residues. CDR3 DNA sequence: TGTGCCAGCTCAGTGGGACAGGGGTCCTACGAGCAGTACTTC. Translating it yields CASSVGQGSYEQYF. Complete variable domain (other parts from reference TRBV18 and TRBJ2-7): NAGVMQNPRHLVRRRGQEARLRCSPMKGHSHVYWYRQLPEEGLKFMVYLQKENIIDESGMPKERFSAEFPKEGPSILRIQQVVRGDSAAYFCASSVGQGSYEQYFGPGTRLTVT.

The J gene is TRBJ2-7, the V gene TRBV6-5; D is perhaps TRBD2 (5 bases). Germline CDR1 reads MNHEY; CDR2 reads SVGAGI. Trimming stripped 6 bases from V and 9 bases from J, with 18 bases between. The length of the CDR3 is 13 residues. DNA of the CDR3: TGTGCCAGCAGGTTACGTACGGGGATCGGGCAGTACTTC. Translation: CASRLRTGIGQYF.